Listed below are T cell receptor beta chains from one sample, sequenced in a study of CD8 T cells in ankylosing spondylitis. From the 5' RACE reads, TCRdb called clonotypes with MiXCR, one entry per CDR3 protein. The table lists tens of thousands of distinct CDR3 sequences, 9% of them singletons, with approximately 30% in the top ten. The sample was blood, either unsorted or a sorted T cell fraction (not recorded which). The receptors were gathered from a male donor with ankylosing spondylitis. CDR3s include the opening cysteine and the closing phenylalanine or tryptophan. Each record gives: clone size, CDR3 length, D gene, J gene, V gene, CDR3 protein, CDR3 DNA. The D gene is left open where the match is weak. Size is stated for part of the rows, as once, few or many counts, or as a class when the clone is expanded.

>many|14|-|TRBJ1-1|TRBV7-8
CASSLALKAVEAFF
TGTGCCAGCAGCTTAGCGCTAAAGGCAGTTGAAGCTTTCTTT
>few|17|-|TRBJ1-4|TRBV25-1
CASSEPFLGRRDEKLFF
TGTGCCAGCAGTGAACCCTTCCTCGGGAGGCGGGACGAAAAACTGTTTTTT
>few|14|-|TRBJ1-2|TRBV15
CATSGAIGLSGYTF
TGTGCCACCAGCGGGGCAATAGGGTTGAGCGGCTACACCTTC
>-|14|-|TRBJ1-1|TRBV5-5
CASSLWLWDTEAFF
TGTGCCAGCAGCTTGTGGTTGTGGGACACTGAAGCTTTCTTT
>many|17|TRBD1|TRBJ2-1|TRBV11-2
CASSFVYTGDFYNEQFF
TGTGCCAGCAGCTTCGTATATACAGGGGATTTCTACAATGAGCAGTTCTTC
>few|14|-|TRBJ1-1|TRBV5-6
CASSFPVTNTEAFF
TGTGCCAGCAGCTTTCCAGTAACGAACACTGAAGCTTTCTTT
>many|14|TRBD1|TRBJ1-1|TRBV7-9
CASSPEGANTEDFF
TGTGCCAGCAGCCCCGAGGGGGCGAACACTGAAGATTTCTTT
>few|15|-|TRBJ2-7|TRBV3-1
CASTSTLDSPYEQYF
TGTGCCAGCACCTCCACGCTGGACAGCCCCTACGAGCAGTACTTC
>-|11|-|TRBJ2-1|TRBV5-1
CASNESGEQFF
TGCGCCAGCAACGAATCGGGGGAGCAGTTCTTC
>many|14|-|TRBJ1-1|TRBV12-3/TRBV12-4
CASSLVGSGTEAFF
TGTGCCAGCAGTTTAGTGGGGTCGGGGACTGAAGCTTTCTTT
>many|15|-|TRBJ2-2|TRBV9
CASSVSGLGTGELFF
TGTGCCAGCAGCGTATCTGGACTGGGGACCGGGGAGCTGTTTTTT
>many|16|-|TRBJ2-7|TRBV5-1
CASSLDGAAVSYEQYF
TGCGCCAGCAGCTTGGACGGGGCAGCGGTCTCCTACGAGCAGTACTTC
>many|12|-|TRBJ2-1|TRBV29-1
CSVEGQYNEQFF
TGCAGCGTTGAAGGACAGTACAATGAGCAGTTCTTC
>many|18|TRBD2|TRBJ2-1|TRBV24-1
CATSDRLAGVRSYNEQFF
TGTGCCACCAGTGATAGACTAGCGGGGGTACGCTCCTACAATGAGCAGTTCTTC
>-|16|-|TRBJ2-1|TRBV11-2
CASSPYGGQNYNEQFF
TGTGCCAGCAGCCCCTATGGCGGGCAAAACTACAATGAGCAGTTCTTC
>few|17|TRBD1|TRBJ2-3|TRBV9
CASSERGQGAGSDTQYF
TGTGCCAGCAGCGAGAGGGGCCAGGGGGCTGGATCAGATACGCAGTATTTT
>few|16|TRBD1|TRBJ2-1|TRBV27
CASSLSAGTGSHEQFF
TGTGCCAGCAGTTTAAGTGCCGGGACAGGGTCGCATGAGCAGTTCTTC
>-|13|-|TRBJ1-2|TRBV12-3/TRBV12-4
CASSFQQNYGYTF
TGTGCCAGCAGTTTCCAACAGAACTATGGCTACACCTTC
>many|16|TRBD1|TRBJ2-1|TRBV9
CASSVGQGHSYNEQFF
TGTGCCAGCAGCGTTGGACAGGGTCACTCCTACAATGAGCAGTTCTTC
>many|20|TRBD2|TRBJ2-1|TRBV4-1
CASSQVVPLPGLGAYNEQFF
TGCGCCAGCAGCCAAGTGGTGCCCCTTCCGGGACTAGGAGCCTACAATGAGCAGTTCTTC
>few|15|-|TRBJ2-1|TRBV11-2
CASSLGRSPYNEQFF
TGTGCCAGCAGCTTGGGGCGTTCCCCCTACAATGAGCAGTTCTTC
>-|18|-|TRBJ2-3|TRBV12-3/TRBV12-4
CASSFVPPGQLGTDTQYF
TGTGCCAGCAGTTTTGTTCCCCCAGGGCAATTAGGGACAGATACGCAGTATTTT
>few|15|-|TRBJ1-6|TRBV7-9
CASSLAGTSLSPLHF
TGTGCCAGCAGCTTAGCTGGGACAAGCCTTTCACCCCTCCACTTT
>-|12|-|TRBJ2-1|TRBV12-1
CASSKDRNEQFF
TGTGCCAGCAGCAAGGACAGAAATGAGCAGTTCTTC
>few|13|-|TRBJ2-1|TRBV5-6
CASSGLGDNEQFF
TGTGCCAGCAGCGGCCTTGGCGACAATGAGCAGTTCTTC
>many|16|TRBD1|TRBJ2-1|TRBV7-8
CASGQTGTGPYNEQFF
TGTGCCAGCGGCCAAACCGGGACAGGGCCCTACAATGAGCAGTTCTTC
>few|15|-|TRBJ1-5|TRBV5-1
CASSYGEYSNQPQHF
TGCGCCAGCAGCTACGGGGAGTATAGCAATCAGCCCCAGCATTTT
>many|15|-|TRBJ2-1|TRBV7-6
CASSRQASSYNEQFF
TGTGCCAGCAGCCGTCAGGCCAGCTCCTACAATGAGCAGTTCTTC
>medium-sized|18|TRBD1|TRBJ2-1|TRBV12-3/TRBV12-4
CASVKGQGDYRPYNEQFF
TGTGCCAGCGTCAAAGGACAGGGGGATTATAGGCCCTACAATGAGCAGTTCTTC
>many|11|-|TRBJ2-1|TRBV5-1
CASSVVDEQFF
TGCGCCAGCAGCGTAGTTGATGAGCAGTTCTTC
>few|12|-|TRBJ2-1|TRBV20-1
CSARTGDNEQFF
TGCAGTGCTAGGACAGGCGACAATGAGCAGTTCTTC
>-|15|-|TRBJ1-1|TRBV7-9
CASTTFQGLVSEAFF
TGTGCCAGCACCACGTTTCAAGGGCTTGTCTCTGAAGCTTTCTTT
>many|15|TRBD2|TRBJ2-5|TRBV2
CARRAGVGVKETQYF
TGTGCCAGAAGGGCGGGAGTTGGGGTGAAAGAGACCCAGTACTTC
>-|12|-|TRBJ2-1|TRBV12-3/TRBV12-4
CASSWAGNEQFF
TGTGCCAGCAGCTGGGCCGGGAATGAGCAGTTCTTC
>many|17|TRBD2|TRBJ2-3|TRBV2
CASSWALEGGPADTQYF
TGTGCCAGCAGCTGGGCCCTAGAGGGAGGGCCTGCAGATACGCAGTATTTT
>few|14|-|TRBJ2-1|TRBV7-9
CASSLGGSQGEQFF
TGTGCCAGCAGCTTAGGGGGGTCCCAGGGTGAGCAGTTCTTC
>many|16|-|TRBJ1-1|TRBV5-1
CASSLGPGTPNTEAFF
TGCGCCAGCAGCTTGGGGCCCGGGACACCCAACACTGAAGCTTTCTTT
>few|17|-|TRBJ1-2|TRBV5-6
CASSLGGPKGIYGGYTF
TGTGCCAGCAGCTTGGGGGGCCCGAAGGGGATCTACGGTGGCTACACCTTC
>many|16|-|TRBJ2-1|TRBV12-3/TRBV12-4
CASRPPTGPNNNEQFF
TGTGCCAGCAGGCCACCAACGGGCCCCAATAACAATGAGCAGTTCTTC
>-|15|TRBD1|TRBJ2-1|TRBV7-9
CASSHRDRVGNEQFF
TGTGCCAGCAGCCATCGGGACAGGGTAGGGAATGAGCAGTTCTTC
>many|15|-|TRBJ2-1|TRBV6-4
CASSDGGTGYNEQFF
TGTGCCAGCAGTGACGGTGGGACTGGTTACAATGAGCAGTTCTTC
>many|15|TRBD1|TRBJ2-5|TRBV7-9
CASSSSTGEEETQYF
TGTGCCAGCAGTTCCTCGACAGGGGAGGAAGAGACCCAGTACTTC
>few|16|TRBD2|TRBJ2-3|TRBV6-1
CASSATSGLSTDTQYF
TGTGCCAGCAGTGCAACTAGCGGGCTTAGCACAGATACGCAGTATTTT
>many|17|-|TRBJ1-1|TRBV19
CASSTLGAQGSNTEAFF
TGTGCCAGTAGTACCCTAGGGGCACAGGGATCGAACACTGAAGCTTTCTTT
>-|13|-|TRBJ2-7|TRBV20-1
CSAALPRAYEQYF
TGCAGCGCCGCCCTCCCTCGTGCCTACGAGCAGTACTTC
>many|15|-|TRBJ2-4|TRBV27
CASSSITEAKNIQYF
TGTGCCAGCAGTTCAATTACAGAGGCCAAAAACATTCAGTACTTC
>many|16|-|TRBJ2-3|TRBV15
CATSGEGDWGTDTQYF
TGTGCCACCAGCGGAGAAGGGGATTGGGGCACAGATACGCAGTATTTT
>few|15|TRBD2|TRBJ2-1|TRBV27
CASSLSAGSYNEQFF
TGTGCCAGCAGTTTATCAGCGGGAAGCTACAATGAGCAGTTCTTC
>few|12|-|TRBJ1-1|TRBV25-1
CASRDRDTEAFF
TGTGCCAGCAGGGATCGAGACACTGAAGCTTTCTTT
>many|14|-|TRBJ2-3|TRBV12-3/TRBV12-4
CASSLEGTTDTQYF
TGTGCCAGCAGTTTGGAGGGAACGACAGATACGCAGTATTTT
>once|16|TRBD1|TRBJ1-3|TRBV9
CASSVGQGASGNTIYF
TGTGCCAGCAGCGTAGGACAGGGGGCCTCTGGAAACACCATATATTTT
>many|16|TRBD2|TRBJ2-1|TRBV25-1
CASSELSGISYNEQFF
TGTGCCAGCAGTGAACTTAGCGGGATATCCTACAATGAGCAGTTCTTC
>few|16|-|TRBJ2-1|TRBV6-7
CASRSDREVTYNEQFF
TGTGCCAGCAGGTCTGACAGGGAGGTCACCTACAATGAGCAGTTCTTC
>-|12|-|TRBJ1-4|TRBV30
CALKGLTEKLFF
TGTGCCTTAAAGGGACTGACTGAAAAACTGTTTTTT